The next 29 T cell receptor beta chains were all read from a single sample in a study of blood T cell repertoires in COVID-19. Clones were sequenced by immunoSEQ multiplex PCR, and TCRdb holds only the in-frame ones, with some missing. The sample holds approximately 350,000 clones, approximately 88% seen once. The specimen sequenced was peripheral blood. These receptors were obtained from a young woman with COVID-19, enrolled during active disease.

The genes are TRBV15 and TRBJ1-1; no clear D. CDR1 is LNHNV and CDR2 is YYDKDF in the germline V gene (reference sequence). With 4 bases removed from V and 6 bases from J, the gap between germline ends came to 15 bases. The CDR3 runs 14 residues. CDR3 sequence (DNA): TGTGCCACCAGCACAGACCGGGAGTGGGCTGAAGCTTTCTTT. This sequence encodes CATSTDREWAEAFF.

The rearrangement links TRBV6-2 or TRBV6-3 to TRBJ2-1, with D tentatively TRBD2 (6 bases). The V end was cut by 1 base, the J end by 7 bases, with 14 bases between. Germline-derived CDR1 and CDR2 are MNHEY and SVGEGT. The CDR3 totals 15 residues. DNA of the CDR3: TGTGCCAGCAGTTACTTCGGGACTCCGGGTAATGAGCAGTTCTTC. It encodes CASSYFGTPGNEQFF.

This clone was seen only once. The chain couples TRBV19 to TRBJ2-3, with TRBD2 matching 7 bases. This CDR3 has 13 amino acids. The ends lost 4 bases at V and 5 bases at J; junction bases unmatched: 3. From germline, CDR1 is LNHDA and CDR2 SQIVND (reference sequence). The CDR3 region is CASSTSSGDTQYF. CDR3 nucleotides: TGTGCCAGTAGTACCTCTAGCGGAGATACGCAGTATTTT.

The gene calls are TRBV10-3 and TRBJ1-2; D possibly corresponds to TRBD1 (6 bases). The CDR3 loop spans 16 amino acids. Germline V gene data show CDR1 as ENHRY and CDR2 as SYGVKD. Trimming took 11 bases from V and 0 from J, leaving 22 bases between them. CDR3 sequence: CALRQESHEANYGYTF. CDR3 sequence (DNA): TGTGCCCTCCGACAGGAGTCCCATGAAGCTAACTATGGCTACACCTTC.

The CDR3 loop is CASTLNAGGGEQFF. In DNA form, the CDR3 reads TGTGCCAGCACCCTCAATGCGGGAGGGGGTGAGCAGTTCTTC. The gene calls are TRBV6-5 and TRBJ2-1, with 9 bases that match TRBD2. Looked up from germline, CDR1 is MNHEY and CDR2 is SVGAGI. V trimming: 7 bases; J trimming: 9 bases; junction bases outside the gene matches: 10. This CDR3 spans 14 amino acids.

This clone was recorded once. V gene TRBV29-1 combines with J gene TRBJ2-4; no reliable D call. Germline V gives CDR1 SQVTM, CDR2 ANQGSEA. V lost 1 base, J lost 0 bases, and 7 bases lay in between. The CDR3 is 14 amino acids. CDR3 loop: CSVEAVLAKNIQYF. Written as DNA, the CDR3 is TGCAGCGTTGAAGCGGTCCTAGCCAAAAACATTCAGTACTTC.

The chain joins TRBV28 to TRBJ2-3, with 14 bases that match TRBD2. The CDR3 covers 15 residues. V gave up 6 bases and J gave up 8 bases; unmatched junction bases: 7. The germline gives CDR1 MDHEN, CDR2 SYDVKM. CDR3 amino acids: CASSPRLAGGSTQYF. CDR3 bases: TGTGCCAGCAGCCCAAGACTAGCGGGGGGGAGTACGCAGTATTTT.

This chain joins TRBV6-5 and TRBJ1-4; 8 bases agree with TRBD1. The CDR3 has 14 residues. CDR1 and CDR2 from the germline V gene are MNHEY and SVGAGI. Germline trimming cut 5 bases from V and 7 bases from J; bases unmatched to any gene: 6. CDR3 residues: CASSPTGVGEKLFF. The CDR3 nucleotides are TGTGCCAGCAGTCCGACAGGGGTGGGTGAAAAACTGTTTTTT.

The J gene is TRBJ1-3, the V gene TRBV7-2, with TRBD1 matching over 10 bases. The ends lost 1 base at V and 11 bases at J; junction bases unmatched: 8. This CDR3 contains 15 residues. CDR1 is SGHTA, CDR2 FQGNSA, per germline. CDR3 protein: CASSLVGTGEVPIYF. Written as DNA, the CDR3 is TGTGCCAGCAGCTTAGTAGGGACAGGGGAGGTGCCCATATATTTT.

CDR3 DNA: TGTGCCAGCACCTCCCCCGGTAGCAATCAGCCCCAGCATTTT. Amino acid sequence: CASTSPGSNQPQHF. The chain uses TRBV7-8 and TRBJ1-5; D gene uncertain. The CDR3 extends over 14 amino acids. Germline V CDR1 and CDR2: SGHVS, FQNEAQ. The V gene lost 7 bases and the J gene lost 0 bases, with 10 bases spanning the gap.

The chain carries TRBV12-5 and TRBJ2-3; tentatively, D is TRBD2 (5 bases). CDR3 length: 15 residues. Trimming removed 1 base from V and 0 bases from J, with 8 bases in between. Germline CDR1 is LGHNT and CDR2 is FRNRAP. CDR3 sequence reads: CASGLGSGSTDTQYF. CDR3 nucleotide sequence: TGTGCTAGTGGTTTGGGCAGCGGAAGCACAGATACGCAGTATTTT.

The CDR3 region has the DNA TGCGCCAGCAGCTTGGACCTTGGGCCTTCCTACGAGCAGTACTTC. Its translation is CASSLDLGPSYEQYF. The rearrangement joins TRBV5-1 to TRBJ2-7; D unclear. Trimming removed 0 bases at V and 1 base at J, with 11 bases between. This CDR3 region has 15 residues. Germline V gene lookup returns CDR1 SGHRS and CDR2 YFSETQ.

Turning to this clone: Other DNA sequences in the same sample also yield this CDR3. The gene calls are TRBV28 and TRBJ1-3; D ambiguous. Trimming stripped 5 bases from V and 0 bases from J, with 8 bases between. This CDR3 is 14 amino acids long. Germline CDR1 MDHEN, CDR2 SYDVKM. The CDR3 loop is CASSPQISGNTIYF. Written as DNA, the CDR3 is TGTGCCAGCAGTCCCCAGATCTCTGGAAACACCATATATTTT.

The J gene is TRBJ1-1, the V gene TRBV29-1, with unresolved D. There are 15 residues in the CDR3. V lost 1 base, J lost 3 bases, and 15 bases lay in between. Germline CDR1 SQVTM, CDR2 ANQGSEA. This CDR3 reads CSVEGARQFDTEAFF. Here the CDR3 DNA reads TGCAGCGTTGAAGGGGCTCGTCAGTTTGACACTGAAGCTTTCTTT.

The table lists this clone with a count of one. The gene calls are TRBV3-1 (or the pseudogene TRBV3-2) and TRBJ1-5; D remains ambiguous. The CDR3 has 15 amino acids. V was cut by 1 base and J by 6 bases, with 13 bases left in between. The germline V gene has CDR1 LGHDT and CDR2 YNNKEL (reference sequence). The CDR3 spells CASSQGPVEGQPQHF. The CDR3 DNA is TGTGCCAGCAGCCAAGGACCGGTAGAGGGTCAGCCCCAGCATTTT.

The CDR3 sequence: CASRAGGPPNEQFF. The CDR3 DNA follows: TGTGCCAGTAGGGCGGGAGGGCCGCCCAATGAGCAGTTCTTC. This chain links TRBV19 with TRBJ2-1; 9 positions match TRBD2. CDR1 is LNHDA and CDR2 is SQIVND in the germline V gene (reference sequence). CDR3 length equals 14 residues. V gave up 6 bases and J gave up 6 bases; unmatched junction bases: 6.

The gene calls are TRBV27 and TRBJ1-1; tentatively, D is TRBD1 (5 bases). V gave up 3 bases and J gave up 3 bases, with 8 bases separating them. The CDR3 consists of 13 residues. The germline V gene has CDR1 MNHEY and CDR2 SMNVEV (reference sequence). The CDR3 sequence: CASSLGGDTEAFF. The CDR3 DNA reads TGTGCCAGCAGTTTGGGGGGTGACACTGAAGCTTTCTTT.

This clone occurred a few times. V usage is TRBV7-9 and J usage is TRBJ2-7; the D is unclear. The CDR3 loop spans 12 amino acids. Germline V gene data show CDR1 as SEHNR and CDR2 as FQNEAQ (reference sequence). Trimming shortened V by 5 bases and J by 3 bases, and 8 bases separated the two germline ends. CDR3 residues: CASSASGYEQYF. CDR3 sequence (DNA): TGTGCCAGCAGCGCCTCCGGCTACGAGCAGTACTTC.

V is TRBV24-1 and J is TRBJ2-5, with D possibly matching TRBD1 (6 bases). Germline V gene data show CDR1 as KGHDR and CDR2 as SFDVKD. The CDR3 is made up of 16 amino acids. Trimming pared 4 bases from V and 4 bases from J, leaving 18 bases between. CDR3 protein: CATSESGQGSGETQYF. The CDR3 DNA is TGTGCCACCAGTGAGTCAGGGCAGGGGTCCGGAGAGACCCAGTACTTC.

This chain's CDR3 is CASSVSLTDEAFF. CDR3 sequence (DNA): TGTGCCAGCAGCGTCAGCCTGACAGATGAAGCTTTCTTT. The V call is TRBV28, the J call TRBJ1-1; maybe TRBD1 (5 bases). V lost 6 bases to trimming and J lost 7 bases, with 15 bases between them. This CDR3 spans 13 amino acids. The germline V gene has CDR1 MDHEN and CDR2 SYDVKM.

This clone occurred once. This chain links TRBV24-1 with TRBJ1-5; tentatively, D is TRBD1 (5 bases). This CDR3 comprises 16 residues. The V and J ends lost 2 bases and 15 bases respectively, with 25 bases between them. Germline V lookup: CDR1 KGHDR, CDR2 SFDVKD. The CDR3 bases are TGTGCCACCAGTGATTCCTCCGGACACCGGAACCCCTTGAGGCATTTT. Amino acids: CATSDSSGHRNPLRHF.

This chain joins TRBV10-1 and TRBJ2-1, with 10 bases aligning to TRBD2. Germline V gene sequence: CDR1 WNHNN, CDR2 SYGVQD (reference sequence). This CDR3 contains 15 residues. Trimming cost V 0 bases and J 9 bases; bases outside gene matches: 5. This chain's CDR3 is CASSESILAGVEQFF. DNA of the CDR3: TGCGCCAGCAGTGAGTCCATTCTAGCGGGGGTTGAGCAGTTCTTC.

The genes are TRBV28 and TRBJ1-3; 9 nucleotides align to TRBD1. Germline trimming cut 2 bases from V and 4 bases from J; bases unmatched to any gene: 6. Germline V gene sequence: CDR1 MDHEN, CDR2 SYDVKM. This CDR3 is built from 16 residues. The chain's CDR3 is CASSLSTGGSGNTIYF. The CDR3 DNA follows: TGTGCCAGCAGTTTAAGTACAGGGGGCTCAGGAAACACCATATATTTT.

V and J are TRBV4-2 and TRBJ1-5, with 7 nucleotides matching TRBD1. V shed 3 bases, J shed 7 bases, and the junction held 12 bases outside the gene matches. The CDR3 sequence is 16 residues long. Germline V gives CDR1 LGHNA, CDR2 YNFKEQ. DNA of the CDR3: TGTGCCAGCAGCCACGGTACAGGGGACGAGGGGCAGCCCCAGCATTTT. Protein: CASSHGTGDEGQPQHF.

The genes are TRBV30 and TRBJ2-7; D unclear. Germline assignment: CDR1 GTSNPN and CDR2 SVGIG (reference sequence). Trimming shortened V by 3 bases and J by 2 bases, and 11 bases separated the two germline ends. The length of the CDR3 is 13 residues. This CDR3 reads CAWRAVGAYEQYV. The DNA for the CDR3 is TGTGCCTGGAGGGCTGTTGGTGCCTACGAGCAGTACGTC.

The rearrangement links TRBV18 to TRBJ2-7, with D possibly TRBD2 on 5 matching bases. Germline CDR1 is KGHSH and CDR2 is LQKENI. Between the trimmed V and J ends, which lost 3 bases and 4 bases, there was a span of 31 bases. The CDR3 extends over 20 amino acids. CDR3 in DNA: TGTGCCAGCTCACCGACCTTACTCCTAGCCCCTCTCGATAGTTTATACGAGCAGTACGTC. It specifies CASSPTLLLAPLDSLYEQYV.

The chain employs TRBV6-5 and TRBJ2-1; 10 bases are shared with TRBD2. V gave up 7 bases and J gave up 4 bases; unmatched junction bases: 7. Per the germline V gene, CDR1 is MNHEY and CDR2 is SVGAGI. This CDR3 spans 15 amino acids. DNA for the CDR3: TGTGCCAGCACTAGACTAGCGGGTCGATACAATGAGCAGTTCTTC. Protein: CASTRLAGRYNEQFF.

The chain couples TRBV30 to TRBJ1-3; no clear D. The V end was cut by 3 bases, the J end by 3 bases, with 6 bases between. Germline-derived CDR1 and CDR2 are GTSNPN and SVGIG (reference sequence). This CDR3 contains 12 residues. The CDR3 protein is CAWRADGNTIYF. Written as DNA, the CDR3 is TGTGCCTGGAGGGCAGATGGAAACACCATATATTTT. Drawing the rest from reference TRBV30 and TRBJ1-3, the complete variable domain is SQTIHQWPATLVQPVGSPLSLECTVEGTSNPNLYWYRQAAGRGLQLLFYSVGIGQISSEVPQNLSASRPQDRQFILSSKKLLLSDSGFYLCAWRADGNTIYFGEGSWLTVV.

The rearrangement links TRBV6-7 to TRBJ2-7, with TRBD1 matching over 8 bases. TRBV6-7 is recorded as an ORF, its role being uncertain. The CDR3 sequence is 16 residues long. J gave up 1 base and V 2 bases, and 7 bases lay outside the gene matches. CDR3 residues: CASSYPRTGCSYEQYF. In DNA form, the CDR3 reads TGTGCCAGCAGTTACCCCCGGACAGGGTGTTCCTACGAGCAGTACTTC.